Sequencing of this TCR beta chain was carried out in a study of cytomegalovirus exposure and HLA in healthy donors. This PCR relied on a set of 60 Vbeta primers and 13 Jbeta primers. Repertoires were generated with immunoSEQ multiplex PCR, while TCRdb's copy carries only in-frame clones and drops some. The profile shows 100,000 or so clones, around three quarters of them singletons. As concerns this clone: Antigen: not known.

Whole-study results and caveats: Sequencing had likely introduced a cluster of highly shared sequence variants as an artifact.

The CDR3 has 15 amino acids. Germline V gene lookup returns CDR1 SGHVS and CDR2 FNYEAQ. The V end lost 5 bases, the J end lost 7 bases, and 20 bases lay between the germline ends. The genes are TRBV7-6 and TRBJ1-1; tentative D call: TRBD1 (5 bases). Specimen: PBMCs. The clonotype originates from a female donor in good health and CMV-seropositive. The CDR3 coding sequence is TGTGCCAGCAGCCCCCAGGCCCCGGGGGTTGGTGAAGCTTTCTTT. It encodes CASSPQAPGVGEAFF.